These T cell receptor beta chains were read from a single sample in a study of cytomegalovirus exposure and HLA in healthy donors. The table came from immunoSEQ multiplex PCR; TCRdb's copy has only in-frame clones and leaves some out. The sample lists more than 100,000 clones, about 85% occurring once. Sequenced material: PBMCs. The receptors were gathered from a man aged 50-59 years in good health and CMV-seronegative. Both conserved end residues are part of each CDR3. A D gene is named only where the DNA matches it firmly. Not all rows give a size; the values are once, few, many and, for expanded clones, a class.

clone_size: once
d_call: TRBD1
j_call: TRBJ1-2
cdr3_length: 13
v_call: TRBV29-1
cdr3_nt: TGCAGCGTGGACGAGGGACAGGGTAGGGTCTACACCTTC
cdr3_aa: CSVDEGQGRVYTF

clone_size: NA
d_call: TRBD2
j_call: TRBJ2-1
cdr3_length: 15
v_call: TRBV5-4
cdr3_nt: TGTGCCAGCAGCCCAGGGACTAGCGGGGGCGTTGAGCAGTTCTTC
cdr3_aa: CASSPGTSGGVEQFF

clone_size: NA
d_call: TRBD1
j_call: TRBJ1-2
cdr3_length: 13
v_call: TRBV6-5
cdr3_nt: TGTGCCAGCAGTCCGGACAGGAACTATGGCTACACCTTC
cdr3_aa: CASSPDRNYGYTF

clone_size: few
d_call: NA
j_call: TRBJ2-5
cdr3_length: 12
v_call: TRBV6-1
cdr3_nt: TGTGCCACTCGGGACTTCCTAGAGACCCAGTACTTC
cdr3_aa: CATRDFLETQYF

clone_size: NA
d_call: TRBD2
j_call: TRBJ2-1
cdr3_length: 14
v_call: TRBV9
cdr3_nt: TGTGCCAGCAGCGCCGGGACTAGGGGGAATGAGCAGTTCTTC
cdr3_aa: CASSAGTRGNEQFF

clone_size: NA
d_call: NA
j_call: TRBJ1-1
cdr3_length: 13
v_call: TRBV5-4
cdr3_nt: TGTGCCAGCAGTTACCCCAGGGGAACTGAAGCTTTCTTT
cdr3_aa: CASSYPRGTEAFF

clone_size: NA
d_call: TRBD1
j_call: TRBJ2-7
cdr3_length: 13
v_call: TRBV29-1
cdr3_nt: TGCAGCGCATCCGGGACAGGGGCTTACGAGCAGTACTTC
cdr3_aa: CSASGTGAYEQYF

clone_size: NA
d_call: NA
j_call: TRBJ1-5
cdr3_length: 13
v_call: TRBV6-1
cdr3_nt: TGTGCCAGCAGTGCGGGATGGGGTCAGCCCCAGCATTTT
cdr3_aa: CASSAGWGQPQHF

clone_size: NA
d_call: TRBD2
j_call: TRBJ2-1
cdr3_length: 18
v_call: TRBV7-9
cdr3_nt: TGTGCCAGCAGCTCCTTTCAGCGGGGGGGCCTCGGGTACAATGAGCAGTTCTTC
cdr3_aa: CASSSFQRGGLGYNEQFF

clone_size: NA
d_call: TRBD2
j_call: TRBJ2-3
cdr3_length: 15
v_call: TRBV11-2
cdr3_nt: TGTGCCAGCAGCTTAGGGCGGGGGGGCAAGGATACGCAGTATTTT
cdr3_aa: CASSLGRGGKDTQYF

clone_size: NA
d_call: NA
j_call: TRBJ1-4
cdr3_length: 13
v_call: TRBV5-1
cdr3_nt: TGCGCCAGCAGCTTGGAGCACGATGAAAAACTGTTTTTT
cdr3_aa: CASSLEHDEKLFF

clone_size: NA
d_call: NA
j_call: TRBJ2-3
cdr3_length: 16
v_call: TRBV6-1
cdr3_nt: TGTGCCAGCAGTGAAGCGCCGATCTCCTACACAGATACGCAGTATTTT
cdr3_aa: CASSEAPISYTDTQYF

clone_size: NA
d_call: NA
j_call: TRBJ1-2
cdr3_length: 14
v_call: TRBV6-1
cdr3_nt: TGTGCCAGCAGCGAGACAGGTCTTTACTATGGCTACACCTTC
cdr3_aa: CASSETGLYYGYTF

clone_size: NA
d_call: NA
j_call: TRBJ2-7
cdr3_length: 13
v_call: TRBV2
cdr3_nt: TGTGCCAGCAGTCTGGAGCAGCTCTACGAGCAGTACTTC
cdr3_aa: CASSLEQLYEQYF

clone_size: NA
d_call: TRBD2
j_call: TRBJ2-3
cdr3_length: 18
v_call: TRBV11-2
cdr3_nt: TGTGCCAGCAGCTTAATGGTATTAGCGGGATTCGGCACAGATACGCAGTATTTT
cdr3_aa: CASSLMVLAGFGTDTQYF

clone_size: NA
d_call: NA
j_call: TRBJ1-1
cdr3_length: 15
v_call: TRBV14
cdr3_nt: TGTGCCAGCAGCCAAGGGCCTAGTCCACCCAGTGAAGCTTTCTTT
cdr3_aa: CASSQGPSPPSEAFF

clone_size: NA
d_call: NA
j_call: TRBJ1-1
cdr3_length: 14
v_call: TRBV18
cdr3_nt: TGTGCCAGCTCACCGCAGGCGCTGAACACTGAAGCTTTCTTT
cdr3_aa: CASSPQALNTEAFF

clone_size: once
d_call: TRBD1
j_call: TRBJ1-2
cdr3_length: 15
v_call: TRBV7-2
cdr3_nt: TGTGCCAGCAGCTTATATGGGACAGGGGTTAATGGCTACACCTTC
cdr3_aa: CASSLYGTGVNGYTF

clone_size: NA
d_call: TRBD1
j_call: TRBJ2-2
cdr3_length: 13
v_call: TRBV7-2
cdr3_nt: TGTGCCAGCGGGACAGTACAAGCCGGGGAGCTGTTTTTT
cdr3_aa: CASGTVQAGELFF

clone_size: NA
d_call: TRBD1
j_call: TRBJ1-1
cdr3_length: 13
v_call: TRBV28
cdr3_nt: TGTGCCAGCAGGCGACAGGGGCCTTATGAAGCTTTCTTT
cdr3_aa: CASRRQGPYEAFF

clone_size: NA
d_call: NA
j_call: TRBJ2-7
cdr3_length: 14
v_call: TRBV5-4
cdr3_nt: TGTGCCAGCAGCTTGGGGCAAGACTCCTACGAGCAGTACTTC
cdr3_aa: CASSLGQDSYEQYF

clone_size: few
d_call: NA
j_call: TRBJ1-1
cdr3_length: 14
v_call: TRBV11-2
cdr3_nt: TGTGCCAGCAGCTTAATCCAGGGCGGCACTGAAGCTTTCTTT
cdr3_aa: CASSLIQGGTEAFF

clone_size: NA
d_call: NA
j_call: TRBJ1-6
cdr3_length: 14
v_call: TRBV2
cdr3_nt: TGTGCCAGCAACCCGGAGGTCCAGACATCACCCCTCCACTTT
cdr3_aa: CASNPEVQTSPLHF

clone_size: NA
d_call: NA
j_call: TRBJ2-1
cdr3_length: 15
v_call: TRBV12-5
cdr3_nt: TGTGCTAGTGGTCCCGCGGGTCAGCTTTACAATGAGCAGTTCTTC
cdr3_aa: CASGPAGQLYNEQFF

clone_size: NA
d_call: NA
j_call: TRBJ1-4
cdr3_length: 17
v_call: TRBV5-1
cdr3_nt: TGCGCCAGCAGTCTCGTGAATCCCCAGGGGCCTAATGAAAAACTGTTTTTT
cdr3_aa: CASSLVNPQGPNEKLFF

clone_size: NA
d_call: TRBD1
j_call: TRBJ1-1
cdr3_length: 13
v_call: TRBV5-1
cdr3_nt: TGCGCCAGCAGCCGACAGGGGGGCACTGAAGCTTTCTTT
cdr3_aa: CASSRQGGTEAFF

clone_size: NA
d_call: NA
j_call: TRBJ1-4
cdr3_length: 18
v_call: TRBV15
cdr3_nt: TGTGCCACCAGCAGAGCCCGGGTTTTTCAAGCAACTAATGAAAAACTGTTTTTT
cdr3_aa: CATSRARVFQATNEKLFF

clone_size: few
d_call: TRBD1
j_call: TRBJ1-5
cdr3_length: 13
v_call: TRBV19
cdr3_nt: TGTGCCAGTAGCTCCGACAGGGAACAGCCCCAGCATTTT
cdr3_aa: CASSSDREQPQHF

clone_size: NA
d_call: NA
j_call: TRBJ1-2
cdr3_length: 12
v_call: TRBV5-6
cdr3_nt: TGTGCCAGCAGCACCGAACAGGGAAGCTACACCTTC
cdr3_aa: CASSTEQGSYTF

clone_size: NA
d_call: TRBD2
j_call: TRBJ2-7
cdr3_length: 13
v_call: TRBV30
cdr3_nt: TGTGCCGGGGTTGGGGGGGGTGCCTACGAGCAGTACTTC
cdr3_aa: CAGVGGGAYEQYF

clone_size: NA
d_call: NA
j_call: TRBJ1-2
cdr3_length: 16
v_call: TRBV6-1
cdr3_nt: TGTGCCAGCAGTGAAGCCACCGGACAGCCGTTCTATGGCTACACCTTC
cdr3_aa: CASSEATGQPFYGYTF

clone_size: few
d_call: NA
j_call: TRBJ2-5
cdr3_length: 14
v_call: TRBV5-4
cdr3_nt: TGTGCCAGCAGCTTACGGGGTATCGGAGAGACCCAGTACTTC
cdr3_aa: CASSLRGIGETQYF

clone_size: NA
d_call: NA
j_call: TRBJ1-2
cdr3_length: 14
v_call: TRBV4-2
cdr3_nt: TGTGCCAGCAGCGCCCCGCCAGAAGTCTATGGCTACACCTTC
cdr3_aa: CASSAPPEVYGYTF

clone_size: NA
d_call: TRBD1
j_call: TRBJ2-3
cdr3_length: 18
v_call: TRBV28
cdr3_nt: TGTGCCAGCAGTTTATCCTACCCCACCGGACAGGGGTTGTATACGCAGTATTTT
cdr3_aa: CASSLSYPTGQGLYTQYF

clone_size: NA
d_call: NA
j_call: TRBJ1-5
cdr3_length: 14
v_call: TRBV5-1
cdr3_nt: TGCGCCAGCAGCTTAGATCAGGGAAATCAGCCCCAGCATTTT
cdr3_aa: CASSLDQGNQPQHF

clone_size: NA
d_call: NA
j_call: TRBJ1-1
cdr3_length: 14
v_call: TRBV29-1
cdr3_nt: TGCAGCGTTGATCCCGGGGGGATGAACACTGAAGCTTTCTTT
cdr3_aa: CSVDPGGMNTEAFF

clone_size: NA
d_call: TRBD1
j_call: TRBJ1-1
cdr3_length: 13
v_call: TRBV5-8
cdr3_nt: TGTGCCAGCACCCGGGACAGGTTCACTGAAGCTTTCTTT
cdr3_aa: CASTRDRFTEAFF

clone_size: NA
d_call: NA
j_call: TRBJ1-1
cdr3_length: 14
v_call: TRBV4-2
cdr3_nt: TGTGCCAGCAGCCAAGCTCAGGGAACCACTGAAGCTTTCTTT
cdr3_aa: CASSQAQGTTEAFF

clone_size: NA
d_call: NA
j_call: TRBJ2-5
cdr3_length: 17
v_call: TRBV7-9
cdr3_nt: TGTGCCAGCAGCGCCCCCGCGCGGTTTTCTCGCAAAGAGACCCAGTACTTC
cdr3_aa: CASSAPARFSRKETQYF

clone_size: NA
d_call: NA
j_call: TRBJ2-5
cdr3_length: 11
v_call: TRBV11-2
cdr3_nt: TGTGCCAGCAGTCGGGGGGAGACCCAGTACTTC
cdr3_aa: CASSRGETQYF

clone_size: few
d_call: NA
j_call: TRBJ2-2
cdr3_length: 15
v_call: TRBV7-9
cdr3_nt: TGTGCCAGCAGCCAAAGGAGTACCGACACCGGGGAGCTGTTTTTT
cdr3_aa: CASSQRSTDTGELFF

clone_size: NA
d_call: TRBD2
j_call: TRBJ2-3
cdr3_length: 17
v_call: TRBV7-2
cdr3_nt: TGTGCCAGCAGCTTGAGGAGCGGCGGGAGGGGCACAGATACGCAGTATTTT
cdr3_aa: CASSLRSGGRGTDTQYF

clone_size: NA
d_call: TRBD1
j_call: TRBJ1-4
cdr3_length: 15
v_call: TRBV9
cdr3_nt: TGTGCCAGCAGCGTCGACGGGACAGTAAATGAAAAACTGTTTTTT
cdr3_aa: CASSVDGTVNEKLFF

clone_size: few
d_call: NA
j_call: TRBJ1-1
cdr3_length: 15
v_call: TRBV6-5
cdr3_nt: TGTGCCAGCAGTTACACGGCTCTAGCGAACACTGAAGCTTTCTTT
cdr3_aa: CASSYTALANTEAFF

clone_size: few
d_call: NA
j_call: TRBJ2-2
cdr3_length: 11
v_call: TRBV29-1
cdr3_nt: TGCAGCGTCCGAGATGCCGGGGAGCTGTTTTTT
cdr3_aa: CSVRDAGELFF